A single sample is the source of the 28 T cell receptor beta chains below, sequenced in a study of CD8 T cells in Susac syndrome. RNA was extracted with the RNeasy kit, and a quantity of about 0.45 to 1 ug was reverse transcribed using random hexamers. TCRdb ran MiXCR on the immunoSEQ multiplex PCR reads and lists one entry per CDR3 protein. The profile shows approximately 170,000 distinct CDR3 sequences, about 90% of them singletons. The sequenced sample consisted of CD4+ T cells from PBMCs. The receptors were gathered from a human donor in good health.

The chain has TRBV29-1 and TRBJ2-2; 7 bases are shared with TRBD2. The CDR3 is 13 amino acids. Losses at the gene ends were 4 bases for V and 7 bases for J; bases not matched to a gene: 6. Germline lookup yields CDR1 SQVTM and CDR2 ANQGSEA. The CDR3: CSVAWGGSGELFF. The CDR3 coding sequence is TGCAGCGTTGCCTGGGGAGGGAGCGGGGAGCTGTTTTTT.

The chain combines TRBV7-9 with TRBJ2-7; 7 nucleotides match TRBD2. The CDR3 has 14 amino acids. CDR1 is SEHNR, CDR2 FQNEAQ, per germline (reference sequence). Losses at the gene ends were 5 bases for V and 5 bases for J; bases not matched to a gene: 9. Here the CDR3 reads CASSPVVAGHEQYF. The DNA for the CDR3 is TGTGCCAGCAGCCCAGTGGTAGCGGGCCACGAGCAGTACTTC.

This chain connects TRBV7-3 to TRBJ2-1, with D perhaps being TRBD1 or TRBD2 (5 bases each). This CDR3 region has 15 residues. The V end lost 5 bases, the J end lost 1 base, and 12 bases lay between the germline ends. Germline V gives CDR1 SGHTA, CDR2 FQGTGA. The DNA of the CDR3 is TGTGCCAGCAGCCCGGGACCGGGATCCTACAATGAGCAGTTCTTC. It yields the protein CASSPGPGSYNEQFF.

V is TRBV24-1 and J is TRBJ2-3, with 10 positions matching TRBD1. From germline, CDR1 is KGHDR and CDR2 SFDVKD. This CDR3 region has 16 residues. V shed 1 base, J shed 5 bases, and the junction held 5 bases outside the gene matches. CDR3 protein: CATSDFTGQGVDTQYF. The CDR3 coding sequence is TGTGCCACCAGTGATTTCACTGGACAGGGGGTAGATACGCAGTATTTT.

The CDR3 region has the DNA TGCGCCAGCACAACCGAGGACGCCGCGAACACCGGGGAGCTGTTTTTT. It yields the protein CASTTEDAANTGELFF. V gene TRBV4-1 combines with J gene TRBJ2-2, with no clear D. This CDR3 has 16 residues. V was clipped by 7 bases and J by 0 bases, with 15 bases between them. Germline CDR1 reads MGHRA; CDR2 reads YSYEKL.

The chain recombines TRBV7-2 with TRBJ1-2; the match to TRBD1 covers 10 bases. The V and J ends lost 5 bases and 4 bases, in that order; junction bases with no gene match: 10. The CDR3 has 16 residues. The germline CDR1 and CDR2 sequences are SGHTA and FQGNSA. CDR3 bases: TGTGCCAGCAGCCCATCGGGACAGGGGAGAACCTATGGCTACACCTTC. This translates into CASSPSGQGRTYGYTF.

The V and J genes are TRBV20-1 and TRBJ1-5; TRBD1 matches 8 bases. The V and J ends lost 0 bases and 3 bases, in that order; junction bases with no gene match: 7. Germline V gives CDR1 DFQATT, CDR2 SNEGSKA (reference sequence). This CDR3 spans 16 amino acids. The CDR3 protein is CSARDLNRGNNQPQHF. Written as DNA, the CDR3 is TGCAGTGCTAGAGATCTTAACAGGGGGAACAATCAGCCCCAGCATTTT.

The rearrangement joins TRBV2 to TRBJ1-1; tentative D call: TRBD1 (6 bases). V gave up 6 bases and J gave up 1 base, with 12 bases separating them. This CDR3 region has 14 residues. CDR1 and CDR2 from the germline V gene are SNHLY and FYNNEI. Here the CDR3 DNA reads TGTGCCAGCAGCCAACAGGGACAGAACACTGAAGCTTTCTTT. Translating gives CASSQQGQNTEAFF.

The chain has TRBV6-2 or TRBV6-3 and TRBJ2-7, with D uncertain. Looked up from germline, CDR1 is MNHEY and CDR2 is SVGEGT. Deletions cut 10 bases from V and 3 bases from J, with 13 bases between. This CDR3 has 12 amino acids. CDR3 in DNA: TGTGCCACCCAGCAGGCTAACTACGAGCAGTACTTC. This translates into CATQQANYEQYF.

The chain uses TRBV12-3 or TRBV12-4 and TRBJ2-2, with D uncertain. The CDR3 spans 15 residues. V lost 3 bases to trimming and J lost 2 bases, with 10 bases between them. The CDR3 bases are TGTGCCAGCAGTTTGGCCAGGCGAAACACCGGGGAGCTGTTTTTT. Its protein is CASSLARRNTGELFF.

V usage is TRBV20-1 and J usage is TRBJ2-6, with a weak D call TRBD2 (6 bases). The CDR3 consists of 16 residues. Germline CDR1 is DFQATT and CDR2 is SNEGSKA (reference sequence). Trimming removed 5 bases at V and 0 bases at J, with 14 bases between. The CDR3 is CSAPSGGHSGANVLTF. DNA of the CDR3: TGCAGTGCTCCCTCCGGAGGGCACTCTGGGGCCAACGTCCTGACTTTC.

The V and J genes are TRBV20-1 and TRBJ2-6, with D perhaps matching TRBD1 (6 bases). Germline CDR1 and CDR2: DFQATT and SNEGSKA (reference sequence). Trimming cost V 3 bases and J 0 bases, with 15 bases left between them. CDR3 length equals 17 residues. The CDR3 is CSASDRDTHSGANVLTF. In DNA form, the CDR3 reads TGCAGTGCTAGTGACCGGGACACCCACTCTGGGGCCAACGTCCTGACTTTC.

A single count supports this clonotype. The V gene is TRBV19, the J gene TRBJ2-5, with 7 bases matching TRBD1. CDR1 is LNHDA, CDR2 SQIVND, per germline (reference sequence). The CDR3 runs 15 residues. The V segment lost 5 bases and the J segment 1 base; nucleotides outside the gene matches: 7. The CDR3 DNA follows: TGTGCCAGTAGTCCAAGACGACAGGGCCAAGAGACCCAGTACTTC. Its protein is CASSPRRQGQETQYF.

The V and J genes are TRBV20-1 and TRBJ1-5; D perhaps matches TRBD1 (5 bases). Germline CDR1 is DFQATT and CDR2 is SNEGSKA (reference sequence). Trimming took 0 bases from V and 0 from J, leaving 21 bases between them. The CDR3 covers 19 residues. The CDR3, as DNA: TGCAGTGCTAGAGATGGGTTGACAGACAGCACATATAGCAATCAGCCCCAGCATTTT. It codes for CSARDGLTDSTYSNQPQHF.

This clonotype was found a few times. This rearrangement joins TRBV5-1 to TRBJ2-5; a possible D gene is TRBD1 (6 bases). Per the germline V gene, CDR1 is SGHRS and CDR2 is YFSETQ. There are 14 residues in the CDR3. Trimming removed 7 bases from V and 2 bases from J, with 15 bases in between. The CDR3 reads CASGRDNQQETQYF. CDR3 bases: TGCGCCAGCGGCCGGGACAACCAACAAGAGACCCAGTACTTC.

This rearrangement joins TRBV20-1 to TRBJ2-5; either TRBD1 or TRBD2 may fit D (6 bases each). V was clipped by 3 bases and J by 2 bases, with 10 bases between them. CDR1 is DFQATT, CDR2 SNEGSKA, per germline (reference sequence). The CDR3 has 13 amino acids. CDR3 in DNA: TGCAGTGCTAGTAAGGGGGGACAAGAGACCCAGTACTTC. Encoded protein: CSASKGGQETQYF.

This clonotype was picked up one time. The chain recombines TRBV9 with TRBJ2-1; D gene uncertain. The CDR3 spans 14 residues. V was clipped by 4 bases and J by 2 bases, with 10 bases between them. The germline V gene has CDR1 SGDLS and CDR2 YYNGEE. Here the CDR3 reads CASSPFPAYNEQFF. CDR3 coding DNA: TGTGCCAGCAGCCCATTTCCCGCCTACAATGAGCAGTTCTTC.

The chain links TRBV5-6 to TRBJ2-7, with D perhaps matching TRBD1 (6 bases). The ends were cut back, 0 bases at V and 3 bases at J, with 10 bases in the middle. This CDR3 comprises 14 residues. Germline CDR1 SGHDT, CDR2 YYEEEE. The CDR3 region is CASSLVGRGYEQYF. In DNA, the CDR3 is TGTGCCAGCAGCTTGGTTGGCAGGGGCTACGAGCAGTACTTC. Filled out from reference TRBV5-6 and TRBJ2-7, the complete variable domain reads DAGVTQSPTHLIKTRGQQVTLRCSPKSGHDTVSWYQQALGQGPQFIFQYYEEEERQRGNFPDRFSGHQFPNYSSELNVNALLLGDSALYLCASSLVGRGYEQYFGPGTRLTVT.

V usage is TRBV3-1 and J usage is TRBJ2-1; 12 bases are shared with TRBD2. Losses at the gene ends were 5 bases for V and 7 bases for J; bases not matched to a gene: 6. The CDR3 is made up of 15 amino acids. Per the germline V gene, CDR1 is LGHDT and CDR2 is YNNKEL (reference sequence). CDR3 nucleotides: TGTGCCAGCAGCACTCTAGCGGGGGGGCGGAATGAGCAGTTCTTC. This encodes CASSTLAGGRNEQFF.

The chain carries TRBV15 and TRBJ1-1, with D perhaps matching TRBD1 (5 bases). In germline, CDR1 is LNHNV, CDR2 YYDKDF (reference sequence). Trimming pared 2 bases from V and 12 bases from J, leaving 13 bases between. The CDR3 has 12 amino acids. In nucleotides, the CDR3 is TGTGCCACCAGCAGACCCCAGGGAACGACTTTCTTT. It is translated as CATSRPQGTTFF.

The chain links TRBV10-3 to TRBJ1-1; D might be TRBD1 (5 bases). CDR1 and CDR2 from the germline V gene are ENHRY and SYGVKD. Trimming removed 0 bases at V and 11 bases at J, with 13 bases between. The CDR3 contains 13 residues. The DNA of the CDR3 is TGTGCCATCAGTGAGTCGATAGGGGCTCATGCTTTCTTT. Its translation is CAISESIGAHAFF.

The rearrangement joins TRBV6-2 or TRBV6-3 to TRBJ2-5; D is undetermined. The CDR3 sequence is 10 residues long. The germline V and J ends were trimmed by 8 bases and 7 bases, with 8 bases remaining between them. Germline V gene data show CDR1 as MNHEY and CDR2 as SVGEGT. The CDR3 loop is CASADGTQYF. The CDR3 DNA sequence: TGTGCCAGCGCTGACGGGACCCAGTACTTC.

This clonotype was seen only once. The chain recombines TRBV18 with TRBJ1-1, with TRBD1 matching over 7 bases. With 4 bases clipped from V and 0 bases from J, the junction kept 17 bases outside the gene matches. CDR1 KGHSH and CDR2 LQKENI come from the germline V gene. This CDR3 contains 19 residues. The CDR3 nucleotides are TGTGCCAGCTCACTTACCAGACAGGGTGGGGGGACCTTGAACACTGAAGCTTTCTTT. Translating it yields CASSLTRQGGGTLNTEAFF.

The V and J genes are TRBV7-6 and TRBJ2-5; TRBD1 agrees at 7 bases. The trim removed 6 bases at V and 5 bases at J, leaving 6 bases unmatched. CDR3 length equals 13 residues. CDR1 is SGHVS, CDR2 FNYEAQ, per germline. CDR3 sequence: CASRTGALETQYF. CDR3 nucleotides: TGTGCCAGCAGAACAGGGGCGTTGGAGACCCAGTACTTC.

The rearrangement joins TRBV29-1 to TRBJ2-2; tentative D call: TRBD1 (6 bases). The CDR3 runs to 15 residues. From germline, CDR1 is SQVTM and CDR2 ANQGSEA. Trimming cost V 7 bases and J 0 bases, with 15 bases left between them. The CDR3 nucleotides are TGCAGCGCCCGATCCGGGACACCGAACACCGGGGAGCTGTTTTTT. This gives the protein CSARSGTPNTGELFF.

The V gene is TRBV7-2, the J gene TRBJ2-5; D is undetermined. The CDR3 contains 14 residues. Germline V CDR1 and CDR2: SGHTA, FQGNSA. The V end lost 2 bases, the J end lost 6 bases, and 13 bases lay between the germline ends. The CDR3 DNA reads as TGTGCCAGCAGCTTACTGGGGTCCCCCAAGACCCAGTACTTC. Amino acids: CASSLLGSPKTQYF.

The V and J genes are TRBV5-4 and TRBJ1-2; D is unresolved. The germline V gene encodes CDR1 SGHNT and CDR2 YYREEE (reference sequence). V was pared by 4 bases and J by 2 bases, with 21 bases between. The CDR3 runs to 17 residues. The CDR3 bases are TGTGCCAGCAGCAAGGCGGCTGGCCAGTCGCCGAACTATGGCTACACCTTC. Its protein is CASSKAAGQSPNYGYTF.

This chain connects TRBV14 to TRBJ2-5; 10 nucleotides line up with TRBD2. Germline V gives CDR1 SGHDN, CDR2 FVKESK. With 0 bases clipped from V and 5 bases from J, the junction kept 9 bases outside the gene matches. The CDR3 is 17 amino acids. CDR3 nucleotides: TGTGCCAGCAGCCAAGAGTTCGCAGCGGGGGGGCAGGAGACCCAGTACTTC. Its protein product is CASSQEFAAGGQETQYF.